The clone carrying this TCR beta chain was seen a single time. Clones were sequenced by immunoSEQ multiplex PCR, and TCRdb holds only the in-frame ones, with some missing. In the table there are roughly 120,000 clones, about 95% of which are singletons. The data belong to a study of control samples from healthy donors and cancer patients. Trimming pared 3 bases from V and 1 base from J, leaving 13 bases between. The CDR3 extends over 15 amino acids. The germline CDR1 and CDR2 sequences are SGDLS and YYNGEE. Sequencing used blood. This receptor was identified in a man aged 25 to 45 in good health. This rearrangement joins TRBV9 to TRBJ1-1; D might be TRBD1 (5 bases). The CDR3 here is CASSALGAGNTEAFF. The DNA for the CDR3 is TGTGCCAGCAGCGCTCTTGGGGCGGGGAACACTGAAGCTTTCTTT.